Shown below are 26 T cell receptor beta chains from a single sample sequenced in a study of CD8 T cells in ankylosing spondylitis. TCRdb reprocessed the 5' RACE reads via MiXCR and lists one record per CDR3 protein. The repertoire holds more than 200,000 distinct CDR3 sequences, more than 20% seen once, with less than 0.75% in the top ten. Sequencing was carried out using blood, either unsorted or a sorted T cell fraction (not recorded which). These receptors originate from a male donor with ankylosing spondylitis or in good health (not recorded which).

The rearrangement joins TRBV5-1 to TRBJ2-5; D might be TRBD1 (6 bases). Trimming removed 4 bases from V and 3 bases from J, with 16 bases in between. Germline lookup yields CDR1 SGHRS and CDR2 YFSETQ. This CDR3 region has 15 residues. The CDR3 reads CASSRRGAGEETQYF. The CDR3 region has the DNA TGCGCCAGCAGCCGACGTGGGGCAGGGGAAGAGACCCAGTACTTC.

In its sample, this clonotype was seen many times. This rearrangement joins TRBV20-1 to TRBJ2-3; D perhaps matches TRBD2 (5 bases). The CDR3 loop spans 14 amino acids. CDR1 and CDR2 (germline): DFQATT, SNEGSKA (reference sequence). V was trimmed by 0 bases and J by 2 bases, leaving 9 bases between them. CDR3 amino acids: CSAREPADTDTQYF. The CDR3 DNA is TGCAGTGCTAGAGAACCAGCGGACACAGATACGCAGTATTTT.

The chain combines TRBV20-1 with TRBJ2-1; TRBD2 agrees at 11 bases. The CDR3 length is 18 residues. Trimming removed 0 bases from V and 9 bases from J; junction bases left unmatched: 16. Per germline, CDR1 DFQATT and CDR2 SNEGSKA (reference sequence). The CDR3 region is CSARDLMRFSGGAGEQFF. The CDR3 nucleotides are TGCAGTGCTAGAGATCTGATGCGGTTTAGCGGGGGGGCGGGTGAGCAGTTCTTC.

This clonotype was recorded once. The chain couples TRBV5-5 to TRBJ2-7; D is unresolved. V was pared by 4 bases and J by 3 bases, with 11 bases between. The germline CDR1 and CDR2 sequences are SGHKS and YYEKEE (reference sequence). The CDR3 runs 13 residues. The CDR3 loop reads CASSPRGLYEQYF. CDR3 sequence (DNA): TGTGCCAGCAGCCCCCGTGGGCTCTACGAGCAGTACTTC.

This clonotype was recorded many times. This chain links TRBV7-8 with TRBJ1-2; a weak D match, TRBD1 (6 bases). The CDR3 sequence is 14 residues long. The V end lost 5 bases, the J end lost 8 bases, and 18 bases lay between the germline ends. Germline V lookup: CDR1 SGHVS, CDR2 FQNEAQ. This CDR3 is CASSPSGTTPGYTF. Written as DNA, the CDR3 is TGTGCCAGCAGCCCCAGCGGGACAACCCCCGGCTACACCTTC.

There are many counts of this clonotype. In DNA, the CDR3 is TGTGCCAGCAGCTCCTGGGCCCGGGCCCAGCCCCAGCATTTT. Residues: CASSSWARAQPQHF. The rearrangement links TRBV5-6 to TRBJ1-5, with D unresolved. Germline V gene sequence: CDR1 SGHDT, CDR2 YYEEEE. V gave up 3 bases and J gave up 7 bases, with 14 bases separating them. The CDR3 is 14 amino acids.

This clonotype was seen many times. The genes are TRBV5-6 and TRBJ2-2, with TRBD2 matching 12 bases. The V gene's germline CDR1 is SGHDT and CDR2 YYEEEE. V lost 4 bases to trimming and J lost 2 bases; unmatched junction nucleotides: 3. The CDR3 has 16 amino acids. The CDR3 DNA reads TGTGCCAGCAGCGGACTAGCGGGGAGCAACACCGGGGAGCTGTTTTTT. Protein sequence: CASSGLAGSNTGELFF.

The chain uses TRBV12-3 or TRBV12-4 and TRBJ2-7; D is unclear. V was clipped by 5 bases and J by 6 bases, with 8 bases between them. The CDR3 consists of 11 residues. The CDR3 loop is CASSVRREQYF. CDR3 in DNA: TGTGCCAGCAGTGTCCGGCGCGAGCAGTACTTC.

This clonotype has more than one count but fewer than ten. The genes are TRBV11-2 and TRBJ2-5; a weak D match, TRBD2 (6 bases). This CDR3 is built from 18 residues. Germline V gene sequence: CDR1 SGHAT, CDR2 FQNNGV. Trimming took off 2 bases at V and 2 bases at J, with 21 bases between the two ends. The CDR3 DNA follows: TGTGCCAGCAGCTTATTCCCAAGTTGGCGGGGACTGCAAGAGACCCAGTACTTC. Translated: CASSLFPSWRGLQETQYF.

The chain employs TRBV20-1 and TRBJ2-7, with a tentative D call TRBD2 (5 bases). From germline, CDR1 is DFQATT and CDR2 SNEGSKA (reference sequence). Trimming removed 6 bases at V and 2 bases at J, with 17 bases between. This CDR3 has 14 amino acids. CDR3 region: CSATRWRSTYEQYF. The DNA of the CDR3 is TGCAGTGCCACGCGGTGGAGGTCTACCTACGAGCAGTACTTC.

The chain joins TRBV15 to TRBJ2-3, with D possibly matching TRBD2 (5 bases). CDR1 and CDR2 from the germline V gene are LNHNV and YYDKDF (reference sequence). V lost 3 bases and J lost 5, with 21 bases in between. The CDR3 is 17 amino acids. CDR3 in amino acids: CATSSQSWRAVGDTQYF. The CDR3 DNA reads as TGTGCCACCAGCAGCCAGTCCTGGCGGGCGGTGGGAGATACGCAGTATTTT.

This clonotype was recorded many times. This chain connects TRBV12-3 or TRBV12-4 to TRBJ1-6; 9 nucleotides agree with TRBD1. V lost 7 bases to trimming and J lost 9 bases; unmatched junction nucleotides: 7. This CDR3 has 14 residues. CDR3 sequence reads: CASKRQGDGSPLHF. DNA of the CDR3: TGTGCCAGCAAAAGACAGGGGGACGGTTCACCCCTCCACTTT.

The V call is TRBV5-6, the J call TRBJ2-7; no clear D. The CDR3 contains 15 residues. V was pared by 1 base and J by 3 bases, with 14 bases between. The V gene's germline CDR1 is SGHDT and CDR2 YYEEEE. The CDR3: CASSLRQQLNYEQYF. The CDR3 coding sequence is TGTGCCAGCAGCTTGCGGCAGCAACTCAACTACGAGCAGTACTTC.

This clonotype was seen many times. V is TRBV20-1 and J is TRBJ1-2; D remains ambiguous. Germline V CDR1 and CDR2: DFQATT, SNEGSKA (reference sequence). CDR3 length: 11 amino acids. Trimming took 5 bases from V and 4 from J, leaving 8 bases between them. CDR3 in DNA: TGCAGTGCTGGGGAGACCTATGGCTACACCTTC. Residues: CSAGETYGYTF.

The chain uses TRBV6-1 and TRBJ2-7, with D maybe TRBD1 (5 bases). Trimming removed 7 bases from V and 0 bases from J, with 10 bases in between. The CDR3 spans 13 residues. CDR1 MNHNS and CDR2 SASEGT come from the germline V gene. The CDR3 here is CASTTGSSYEQYF. The CDR3 DNA sequence: TGTGCCAGCACAACAGGTAGCTCCTACGAGCAGTACTTC.

This clonotype appeared many times. The chain couples TRBV6-4 to TRBJ2-2, with D perhaps TRBD1 (6 bases). The CDR3 covers 17 residues. Trimming stripped 3 bases from V and 3 bases from J, with 17 bases between. Germline lookup yields CDR1 MRHNA and CDR2 SNTAGT. This chain's CDR3 is CASSEEVGQSYTGELFF. In DNA form, the CDR3 reads TGTGCCAGCAGTGAAGAGGTGGGACAAAGCTACACCGGGGAGCTGTTTTTT.

V is TRBV3-1 and J is TRBJ2-2; unclear D gene. The CDR3 loop spans 14 amino acids. Germline V gives CDR1 LGHDT, CDR2 YNNKEL (reference sequence). V lost 0 bases to trimming and J lost 6 bases, with 8 bases between them. The CDR3 is CASSQDMYPGELFF. Written as DNA, the CDR3 is TGTGCCAGCAGCCAAGATATGTATCCCGGGGAGCTGTTTTTT.

This clonotype appeared a few times. The rearrangement joins TRBV18 to TRBJ2-3; TRBD2 agrees at 13 bases. This CDR3 has 18 residues. Per germline, CDR1 KGHSH and CDR2 LQKENI. V gave up 1 base and J gave up 2 bases; unmatched junction bases: 6. The CDR3 DNA is TGTGCCAGCTCACCACGACTAGCGGGGGGCCTAAACACAGATACGCAGTATTTT. Amino acids: CASSPRLAGGLNTDTQYF.

This chain joins TRBV28 and TRBJ2-7; no clear D. CDR1 is MDHEN, CDR2 SYDVKM, per germline. V lost 3 bases and J lost 0, with 3 bases in between. The CDR3 has 12 residues. The CDR3 nucleotides are TGTGCCAGCAGTTTGCCCTCCTACGAGCAGTACTTC. It yields the protein CASSLPSYEQYF.

This clonotype was recorded at least ten times. The gene calls are TRBV6-5 and TRBJ2-3; D is perhaps TRBD2 (5 bases). CDR1 and CDR2 (germline): MNHEY, SVGAGI. V gave up 0 bases and J gave up 2 bases, with 12 bases separating them. This CDR3 has 16 residues. The chain's CDR3 is CASSYSVLSVTDTQYF. The CDR3 region has the DNA TGTGCCAGCAGTTACTCGGTCCTTAGCGTCACAGATACGCAGTATTTT.

The chain couples TRBV2 to TRBJ2-3, with 7 positions matching TRBD1. Germline-derived CDR1 and CDR2 are SNHLY and FYNNEI. V shed 7 bases, J shed 2 bases, and the junction held 3 bases outside the gene matches. This CDR3 has 13 residues. The CDR3 is CASKGQPTDTQYF. The CDR3 coding sequence is TGTGCCAGCAAGGGACAGCCCACAGATACGCAGTATTTT. Complete variable domain (other parts from reference TRBV2 and TRBJ2-3): EPEVTQTPSHQVTQMGQEVILRCVPISNHLYFYWYRQILGQKVEFLVSFYNNEISEKSEIFDDQFSVERPDGSNFTLKIRSTKLEDSAMYFCASKGQPTDTQYFGPGTRLTVL.

The chain links TRBV20-1 to TRBJ2-1; D is uncertain. The CDR3 has 14 residues. V lost 5 bases and J 1 base, leaving 12 bases between the germline ends. In germline, CDR1 is DFQATT, CDR2 SNEGSKA (reference sequence). The DNA of the CDR3 is TGCAGTGCTTTTCGAGACCTGTCCTACAATGAGCAGTTCTTC. This codes for CSAFRDLSYNEQFF.

This clonotype was seen repeatedly, ten times or more. The CDR3 DNA reads as TGTGCCAGCAGTTTTAGGGCCACAGATACGCAGTATTTT. Its protein product is CASSFRATDTQYF. V usage is TRBV6-6 and J usage is TRBJ2-3; D remains ambiguous. Trimming stripped 4 bases from V and 2 bases from J, with 7 bases between. Looked up from germline, CDR1 is MNHNY and CDR2 is SVGAGI (reference sequence). The CDR3 is 13 amino acids.

This clonotype was recorded a few times. The chain is built from TRBV5-1 and TRBJ2-5; D is perhaps TRBD1 (6 bases). Germline V gene data show CDR1 as SGHRS and CDR2 as YFSETQ. This CDR3 contains 14 residues. V was cut by 4 bases and J by 6 bases, with 16 bases left in between. CDR3 loop: CASSRDIPTQTQYF. CDR3 DNA: TGCGCCAGCAGCCGGGACATCCCGACGCAGACCCAGTACTTC.

The chain employs TRBV20-1 and TRBJ2-7, with TRBD1 identical over 8 bases. The CDR3 consists of 13 residues. The junction had 8 bases not matched to a gene; V was cut back by 4 bases and J by 6 bases. The germline V gene encodes CDR1 DFQATT and CDR2 SNEGSKA (reference sequence). The DNA for the CDR3 is TGCAGTGCTAAACAGGGGGGAAGGGGCGAGCAGTACTTC. Translating gives CSAKQGGRGEQYF.

This clonotype was counted between two and nine times. The CDR3 protein is CASSPHADTGELFF. The CDR3 DNA follows: TGTGCCAGCTCACCTCACGCGGACACCGGGGAGCTGTTTTTT. This sequence joins TRBV18 and TRBJ2-2; D remains unclear. The germline CDR1 and CDR2 sequences are KGHSH and LQKENI. Trimming stripped 3 bases from V and 3 bases from J, with 8 bases between. The CDR3 covers 14 residues.